The 13 T cell receptor beta chains given below trace back to one sample, sequenced in a study of T-cell reconstitution after alpha-beta-depleted transplantation in children (TCRdb year 2016). Libraries were built with PCR. The run used an Illumina HiSeq 2500. TCR libraries were prepared with molecular barcoding, using unique molecular identifiers to normalize TCRbeta repertoire quantification. The public reads were reanalyzed by TCRdb: fastp trimming at Q25, MiXCR alignment, in-frame beta chains only. Each CDR3 protein gets just one entry, which takes the most common genes and DNA from the rows behind it. The sample contains about 500,000 distinct CDR3 sequences, 30% to 35% of them found a single time. The ten top clones hold 2.4% of the sample. Sequences were derived from PBMCs from the stem cell graft donor, sampled from the stem cell graft. The source of these receptors is a human donor who donated a stem cell graft to a child with aplastic anemia.

The V gene is TRBV21-1, the J gene TRBJ2-7; TRBD1 reflects the table's D call only, with no check against the DNA. TRBV21-1 is shown as a pseudogene. The CDR3 is 15 amino acids. The CDR3 DNA is TGTGCCAGCAGCGGGGAGTCTCGACAGGGCCGCGAGCAGTACGTC. This translates into CASSGESRQGREQYV.

This clonotype was recorded a few times. The V gene is TRBV5-1, the J gene TRBJ2-7; TRBD2 matches at 8 bases. Germline assignment: CDR1 SGHRS and CDR2 YFSETQ. V was clipped by 3 bases and J by 0 bases; unmatched bases: 5. There are 15 residues in the CDR3. The CDR3 reads CASSSTSGYSYEQYF. CDR3 nucleotides: TGCGCCAGCAGCTCCACTAGCGGCTACTCCTACGAGCAGTACTTC.

This clonotype was recorded a few times. The J gene is TRBJ2-7, the V gene TRBV20-1; D might be TRBD1 or TRBD2, each matching 7 bases. CDR1 is DFQATT, CDR2 SNEGSKA, per germline (reference sequence). The CDR3 has 14 amino acids. The V and J ends lost 3 bases and 7 bases respectively, with 19 bases between them. The DNA of the CDR3 is TGCAGTGCTAGGACTTCTAACAGGGGAGGGGAGCAGTACTTC. Amino acid sequence: CSARTSNRGGEQYF.

The chain uses TRBV28 and TRBJ1-2; possible D gene TRBD1, 6 bases. With 8 bases removed from V and 0 bases from J, the gap between germline ends came to 16 bases. The CDR3 is 15 residues long. CDR1 and CDR2 from the germline V gene are MDHEN and SYDVKM. The CDR3 protein is CASAEGHLANYGYTF. CDR3 bases: TGTGCCAGCGCGGAGGGACACCTAGCTAACTATGGCTACACCTTC.

The sample holds a few counts of this clonotype. The rearrangement joins TRBV6-5 to TRBJ2-1; no clear D gene. The CDR3 consists of 14 residues. V dropped 0 bases and J dropped 3 bases, with 6 bases sitting between them. Germline lookup yields CDR1 MNHEY and CDR2 SVGAGI. CDR3 bases: TGTGCCAGCAGTTACTCGGTGTACTACAATGAGCAGTTCTTC. Its translation: CASSYSVYYNEQFF.

In regard to this clonotype: This could be a read error, since a much larger clone is one nucleotide away. The chain carries TRBV13 and TRBJ2-5, with 7 bases that match TRBD1. CDR1 and CDR2 from the germline V gene are PRHDT and FYEKMQ (reference sequence). This CDR3 is built from 14 residues. V gave up 4 bases and J gave up 2 bases; unmatched junction bases: 4. In DNA, the CDR3 is TGTGCCAGCAGCTCCCGACAGGGTCAAGAGACCCAGTACTTC. Amino acid sequence: CASSSRQGQETQYF.

This clonotype has more than one count but fewer than ten. The CDR3 bases are TGTGCCTGGAGGGACGTGGGGTCACCCCTCCACTTT. Its translation is CAWRDVGSPLHF. This chain uses TRBV30 with TRBJ1-6; the D is unclear. From germline, CDR1 is GTSNPN and CDR2 SVGIG (reference sequence). The CDR3 totals 12 residues. V lost 3 bases to trimming and J lost 10 bases, with 10 bases between them.

This sequence joins TRBV20-1 and TRBJ2-5; the D gene is possibly TRBD2 (5 bases). Trimming pared 5 bases from V and 5 bases from J, leaving 15 bases between. This CDR3 contains 13 residues. From germline, CDR1 is DFQATT and CDR2 SNEGSKA (reference sequence). CDR3 nucleotides: TGCAGTGCTCCCTTAATAGCGACGGAGACCCAGTACTTC. Translating it yields CSAPLIATETQYF.

The chain recombines TRBV12-3 or TRBV12-4 with TRBJ2-3, with 9 bases matching TRBD2. With V trimmed by 6 bases and J by 2 bases, 9 bases remained unmatched. The CDR3 has 16 residues. The CDR3, as DNA: TGTGCCAGCAGCCGCCTGACTAGCGGACCCACAGATACGCAGTATTTT. Encoded protein: CASSRLTSGPTDTQYF.

This chain joins TRBV20-1 and TRBJ2-2, with D uncertain. Germline CDR1 is DFQATT and CDR2 is SNEGSKA (reference sequence). This CDR3 is 15 amino acids long. The germline V and J ends were trimmed by 0 bases and 6 bases, with 14 bases remaining between them. CDR3 sequence (DNA): TGCAGTGCTAGAGATCAAGGGCAGTCCGCCGGGGAGCTGTTTTTT. Translating gives CSARDQGQSAGELFF.

The V call is TRBV5-1, the J call TRBJ2-1; D is possibly TRBD2 (5 bases). Germline V CDR1 and CDR2: SGHRS, YFSETQ. V dropped 0 bases and J dropped 8 bases, with 9 bases sitting between them. The CDR3 totals 13 residues. In nucleotides, the CDR3 is TGCGCCAGCAGCTTGGCCTACGGGGATGAGCAGTTCTTC. It specifies CASSLAYGDEQFF.

The sample holds a few counts of this clonotype. The CDR3 region is CASSLHVNTEAFF. The CDR3 DNA reads TGTGCCAGCAGTTTACACGTGAACACTGAAGCTTTCTTT. The chain has TRBV12-3 or TRBV12-4 and TRBJ1-1; D not certain. V lost 2 bases and J lost 0, with 4 bases in between. The CDR3 totals 13 residues.

This clonotype was found a few times. This chain joins TRBV20-1 and TRBJ1-5, with TRBD1 identical over 8 bases. Trimming removed 4 bases from V and 6 bases from J; junction bases left unmatched: 5. The CDR3 is 13 amino acids. Germline-derived CDR1 and CDR2 are DFQATT and SNEGSKA (reference sequence). This CDR3 reads CSATPGGGQPQHF. CDR3 coding DNA: TGCAGTGCTACTCCAGGGGGCGGTCAGCCCCAGCATTTT.